This T cell receptor (beta chain) derives from a study of blood T cell repertoires in COVID-19. For the study at large: Specimens from acute and convalescent COVID-19 originated in the United States, Italy and Spain.

Looked up from germline, CDR1 is LGHNT and CDR2 is FRNRAP. The CDR3 contains 17 residues. The V segment lost 0 bases and the J segment 4 bases; nucleotides outside the gene matches: 7. In the authors' workflow: Amplification from reference gene primers served as the basis for estimated nucleated cell counts. Generated by immunoSEQ multiplex PCR, the TCRdb table keeps only in-frame clones and is missing some. Clone size and V and J calls were adopted from that table, with D and trimming inferred from the DNA. The table has about 300,000 clones, over 75% seen once. Categorization into cohorts depended on clinical history that participants reported. Cohort 3 donors counted as recovered after two negative PCRs, clearance, or resolved symptoms.

This TCR was sampled from a man aged 25-40 years who had recovered from COVID-19. What was sequenced was PBMCs or T cells enriched from blood (not recorded which). This chain uses TRBV12-5 with TRBJ2-1; TRBD2 matches at 9 bases. CDR3 sequence (DNA): TGTGCTAGTGGTTTGGTGGGGAGCGGGGGGAGGTACAATGAGCAGTTCTTC. Its protein product is CASGLVGSGGRYNEQFF. The full variable domain, in which reference TRBV12-5 and TRBJ2-1 provide the parts outside the CDR3, is DARVTQTPRHKVTEMGQEVTMRCQPILGHNTVFWYRQTMMQGLELLAYFRNRAPLDDSGMPKDRFSAEMPDATLATLKIQPSEPRDSAVYFCASGLVGSGGRYNEQFFGPGTRLTVL.